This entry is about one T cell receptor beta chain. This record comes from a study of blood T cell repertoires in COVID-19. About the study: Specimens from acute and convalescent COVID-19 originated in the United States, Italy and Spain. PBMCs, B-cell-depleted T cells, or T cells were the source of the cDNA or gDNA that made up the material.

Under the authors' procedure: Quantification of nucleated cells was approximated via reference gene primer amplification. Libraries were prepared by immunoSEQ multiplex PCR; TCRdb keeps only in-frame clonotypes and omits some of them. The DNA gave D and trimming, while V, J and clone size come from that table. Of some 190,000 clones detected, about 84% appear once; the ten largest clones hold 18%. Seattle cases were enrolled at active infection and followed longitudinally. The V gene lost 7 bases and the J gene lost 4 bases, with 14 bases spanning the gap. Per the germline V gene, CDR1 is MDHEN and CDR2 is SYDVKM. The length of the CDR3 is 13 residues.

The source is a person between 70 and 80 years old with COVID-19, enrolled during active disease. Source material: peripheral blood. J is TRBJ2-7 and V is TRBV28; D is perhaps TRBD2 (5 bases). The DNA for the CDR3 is TGTGCCAGCAAGATGGCCGGGGAGTACGAGCAGTACTTC. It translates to CASKMAGEYEQYF.